These T cell receptor beta chains were read from a single sample in a study of cytomegalovirus exposure and HLA in healthy donors. Clones were read by immunoSEQ multiplex PCR, and TCRdb kept only the in-frame ones, dropping some. The repertoire holds roughly 67,000 clones, with 70% to 90% as singletons. What was sequenced was PBMCs. The receptors originated from a woman aged 25 to 39 in good health and CMV-seronegative. CDR3s include the opening cysteine and the closing phenylalanine or tryptophan. Fields, in order: D gene, V gene, clone size, J gene, CDR3 DNA, CDR3 protein. The D gene is left open where the match is weak. The size field is filled for only some rows; it gives once, few, many or a size class.

D: TRBD2; V: TRBV9; size: NA; J: TRBJ2-1; DNA: TGTGCCAGCAGCGTAGTGTCGGGGGGGGCCTACAATGAGCAGTTCTTC; CDR3: CASSVVSGGAYNEQFF
D: TRBD1; V: TRBV7-9; size: NA; J: TRBJ2-7; DNA: TGTGCCAGCAGCAAGACAGGGGGTGAGTGGTACGAGCAGTACTTC; CDR3: CASSKTGGEWYEQYF
D: NA; V: TRBV5-5; size: once; J: TRBJ1-2; DNA: TGTGCCAGCAGCCGTCAGGGTTGGGTGGACTATGGCTACACCTTC; CDR3: CASSRQGWVDYGYTF
D: NA; V: TRBV11-2; size: NA; J: TRBJ1-5; DNA: TGTGCCAGCAGCTTGACAGATAGCAATCAGCCCCAGCATTTT; CDR3: CASSLTDSNQPQHF
D: NA; V: TRBV20-1; size: NA; J: TRBJ1-1; DNA: TGCAGTGCTATCGTGAACACTGAAGCTTTCTTT; CDR3: CSAIVNTEAFF
D: NA; V: TRBV10-1; size: NA; J: TRBJ1-6; DNA: TGCGCCAGCAGTGGAAGCCCTAATTCACCCCTCCACTTT; CDR3: CASSGSPNSPLHF
D: TRBD1; V: TRBV25-1; size: NA; J: TRBJ1-6; DNA: TGTGCCAGCAGTGTAACAGGGGCTTATAATTCACCCCTCCACTTT; CDR3: CASSVTGAYNSPLHF
D: TRBD1; V: TRBV28; size: NA; J: TRBJ2-7; DNA: TGTGCCAGCAGTTTAGGGGGACAGCCAGCCTACGAGCAGTACTTC; CDR3: CASSLGGQPAYEQYF
D: NA; V: TRBV28; size: NA; J: TRBJ1-5; DNA: TGTGCCACCTCCGGGACACTTAATCAGCCCCAGCATTTT; CDR3: CATSGTLNQPQHF
D: TRBD1; V: TRBV27; size: few; J: TRBJ1-2; DNA: TGTGCCAGCAGTTTATCGTATAGGACAGGGAGCTATGGCTACACCTTC; CDR3: CASSLSYRTGSYGYTF
D: NA; V: TRBV11-2; size: NA; J: TRBJ1-6; DNA: TGTGCCAGCAGCTTAGATATGTTCCGAGGCGATAATTCACCCCTCCACTTT; CDR3: CASSLDMFRGDNSPLHF
D: NA; V: TRBV27; size: NA; J: TRBJ1-1; DNA: TGTGCCAGCAGTCTCCAGGGGAACACTGAAGCTTTCTTT; CDR3: CASSLQGNTEAFF
D: TRBD2; V: TRBV7-8; size: NA; J: TRBJ2-3; DNA: TGTGCCAGCAGCTTAGAGGCTAGCGGGGGTTTTGATACGCAGTATTTT; CDR3: CASSLEASGGFDTQYF
D: TRBD1; V: TRBV19; size: NA; J: TRBJ1-1; DNA: TGTGCCATTCAGACAGGGAGCACTGAAGCTTTCTTT; CDR3: CAIQTGSTEAFF
D: NA; V: TRBV27; size: NA; J: TRBJ1-2; DNA: TGTGCCAGCAGTTTTCGAGGCGCCGAATATGGCTACACCTTC; CDR3: CASSFRGAEYGYTF
D: NA; V: TRBV7-6; size: NA; J: TRBJ2-7; DNA: TGTGCCAGCAGCTTAGGAGGAGTAAGCTACGAGCAGTACTTC; CDR3: CASSLGGVSYEQYF
D: TRBD1; V: TRBV10-2; size: NA; J: TRBJ1-2; DNA: TGCGCCGCGGGACAGGGGGATAACTATGGCTACACCTTC; CDR3: CAAGQGDNYGYTF
D: NA; V: TRBV19; size: NA; J: TRBJ1-1; DNA: TGTGCCAGTTCCCTAAGGGGCGGAATGAACACTGAAGCTTTCTTT; CDR3: CASSLRGGMNTEAFF
D: NA; V: TRBV11-3; size: NA; J: TRBJ2-1; DNA: TGTGCCAGCAGCTTAGAAGCGGGCCGCTCCTACAATGAGCAGTTCTTC; CDR3: CASSLEAGRSYNEQFF
D: NA; V: TRBV6-1; size: once; J: TRBJ1-5; DNA: TGTGCCAGCAGAAACAGGGCTAATCAGCCCCAGCATTTT; CDR3: CASRNRANQPQHF
D: NA; V: TRBV4-1; size: few; J: TRBJ2-3; DNA: TGCGCCAGCAGCCAAGAGGGTAGCTCAGATACGCAGTATTTT; CDR3: CASSQEGSSDTQYF
D: TRBD1; V: TRBV19; size: few; J: TRBJ1-6; DNA: TGTGCCAGTAGGCCGACAGGGAATAATTCACCCCTCCACTTT; CDR3: CASRPTGNNSPLHF
D: NA; V: TRBV19; size: NA; J: TRBJ2-3; DNA: TGTGCCAGTACCACTCCCGGGTTAACCACAGATACGCAGTATTTT; CDR3: CASTTPGLTTDTQYF
D: NA; V: TRBV7-9; size: NA; J: TRBJ1-1; DNA: TGTGCCAGCAGCTTAGCGGGTAGGGAGGGAGAAGCTTTCTTT; CDR3: CASSLAGREGEAFF
D: TRBD1; V: TRBV11-2; size: NA; J: TRBJ1-2; DNA: TGTGCCAGCAGCACTACAGGGGGATCTAACTATGGCTACACCTTC; CDR3: CASSTTGGSNYGYTF
D: NA; V: TRBV18; size: once; J: TRBJ1-2; DNA: TGTGCCAGCTCACCAAGCTCTAATGGCTACACCTTC; CDR3: CASSPSSNGYTF
D: NA; V: TRBV7-2; size: NA; J: TRBJ2-2; DNA: TGTGCCAGCAGCCGACGGCAGGGTGTAGCCGGGGAGCTGTTTTTT; CDR3: CASSRRQGVAGELFF
D: NA; V: TRBV5-6; size: NA; J: TRBJ2-7; DNA: TGTGCCAGCAGCATGTACCGGGGCTACGAGCAGTACTTC; CDR3: CASSMYRGYEQYF
D: NA; V: TRBV7-9; size: NA; J: TRBJ1-5; DNA: TGTGCCAGCAGCTTAGTCGGGGGGAATCAGCCCCAGCATTTT; CDR3: CASSLVGGNQPQHF
D: NA; V: TRBV19; size: NA; J: TRBJ2-1; DNA: TGTGCCAGTAGTAAAACAGGTAATGAGCAGTTCTTC; CDR3: CASSKTGNEQFF
D: NA; V: TRBV2; size: NA; J: TRBJ1-1; DNA: TGTGCCAGCAGCCCAGTGAGGGTAGAAGCTTTCTTT; CDR3: CASSPVRVEAFF
D: TRBD2; V: TRBV19; size: NA; J: TRBJ2-7; DNA: TGTGCCAGTAGTAGCCGGACTAGCGGGGGCTTCTACGAGCAGTACTTC; CDR3: CASSSRTSGGFYEQYF
D: NA; V: TRBV12-5; size: NA; J: TRBJ2-7; DNA: TGTGCTGGTGGTTTGGGGTACGGGGAAAGAGTCATTCCCTACGAGCAGTACTTC; CDR3: CAGGLGYGERVIPYEQYF
D: NA; V: TRBV4-1; size: NA; J: TRBJ1-4; DNA: TGCGCCAGCAGCCAAGATACGGGGAAGGGGGATGAAAAACTGTTTTTT; CDR3: CASSQDTGKGDEKLFF
D: NA; V: TRBV19; size: NA; J: TRBJ2-5; DNA: TGTGCCAGTAGTTACAGGTACCAAGAGACCCAGTACTTC; CDR3: CASSYRYQETQYF
D: NA; V: TRBV10-3; size: NA; J: TRBJ2-1; DNA: TGTGCCATCCGTGGAGAGAGCTCCTACAATGAGCAGTTCTTC; CDR3: CAIRGESSYNEQFF
D: NA; V: TRBV6-5; size: few; J: TRBJ1-1; DNA: TGTGCCAGCAGTGCAGGGTGGGGCGAACCTTTCTTT; CDR3: CASSAGWGEPFF
D: NA; V: TRBV27; size: NA; J: TRBJ2-7; DNA: TGTGCCAGCAGTTCAATAGCGGCCAGGGTGGAATACGAGCAGTACTTC; CDR3: CASSSIAARVEYEQYF
D: TRBD1; V: TRBV19; size: NA; J: TRBJ1-2; DNA: TGTGCCAGTAGTAGAGGGACAGAACTCTACTATGGCTACACCTTC; CDR3: CASSRGTELYYGYTF
D: NA; V: TRBV6-1; size: NA; J: TRBJ1-1; DNA: TGTGCCAGCAGTCCCCAGGGTGGGACTGAAGCTTTCTTT; CDR3: CASSPQGGTEAFF
D: NA; V: TRBV20-1; size: NA; J: TRBJ2-1; DNA: TGCAGTGCTAGAGGCCAGCTAGGAGGGTTCTTC; CDR3: CSARGQLGGFF
D: NA; V: TRBV7-9; size: NA; J: TRBJ2-3; DNA: TGTGCCAGCAGCCACTCAGGGAATTCAGATACGCAGTATTTT; CDR3: CASSHSGNSDTQYF
D: NA; V: TRBV19; size: NA; J: TRBJ2-3; DNA: TGTGCCAGTAGTATGTCGGGCACAGATACGCAGTATTTT; CDR3: CASSMSGTDTQYF
D: NA; V: TRBV5-1; size: NA; J: TRBJ2-5; DNA: TGCGCCAGCAGCTTGAGTGGCAGGGGAGAGACCCAGTACTTC; CDR3: CASSLSGRGETQYF
D: TRBD1; V: TRBV6-1; size: NA; J: TRBJ1-2; DNA: TGTGCCAGCACCTTCGGGGACAGGGGGAATGGCTACACCTTC; CDR3: CASTFGDRGNGYTF
D: NA; V: TRBV10-3; size: NA; J: TRBJ2-3; DNA: TGTGCCATCAGTGAGTCGGGAGCGTCGGCAGATACGCAGTATTTT; CDR3: CAISESGASADTQYF
D: TRBD1; V: TRBV4-3; size: NA; J: TRBJ2-5; DNA: TGCGCCAGCAGCCAAGAACCGGGACAGGGATCCGAGACCCAGTACTTC; CDR3: CASSQEPGQGSETQYF
D: TRBD1; V: TRBV9; size: few; J: TRBJ1-1; DNA: TGTGCCAGCAGCGTGGGGACAGGGGGCGCAGGCACTGAAGCTTTCTTT; CDR3: CASSVGTGGAGTEAFF
D: NA; V: TRBV5-5; size: NA; J: TRBJ1-3; DNA: TGTGCCAGCAGCTTGATGGGCGGGCGGGACACCATATATTTT; CDR3: CASSLMGGRDTIYF
D: TRBD1; V: TRBV7-2; size: NA; J: TRBJ2-7; DNA: TGTGCCAGCAGCTTAGTTGGGACAGACTACGAGCAGTACTTC; CDR3: CASSLVGTDYEQYF
D: NA; V: TRBV7-2; size: NA; J: TRBJ2-7; DNA: TGTGCCAGCAGCTTAGGCGGATTCTACGAGCAGTACTTC; CDR3: CASSLGGFYEQYF
D: NA; V: TRBV9; size: NA; J: TRBJ1-2; DNA: TGTGCCAGCAGCGGCGAGTATGGCTACACCTTC; CDR3: CASSGEYGYTF
D: TRBD1; V: TRBV7-2; size: NA; J: TRBJ1-1; DNA: TGTGCCAGCAGCTGGGACAGCATTAACACTGAAGCTTTCTTT; CDR3: CASSWDSINTEAFF
D: NA; V: TRBV19; size: NA; J: TRBJ2-1; DNA: TGTGCCAGTAGTATCAGGACAGACAATGAGCAGTTCTTC; CDR3: CASSIRTDNEQFF
D: NA; V: TRBV7-2; size: few; J: TRBJ2-7; DNA: TGTGCCAGCAGCCTAGGGGGGGTTCGGGGGAGCGAGCAGTACTTC; CDR3: CASSLGGVRGSEQYF
D: NA; V: TRBV9; size: NA; J: TRBJ1-2; DNA: TGTGCCAGCAGTGGTGGTCCGAGACAGGCCCACTATGGCTACACCTTC; CDR3: CASSGGPRQAHYGYTF